These T cell receptor beta chains were read from a single sample in a study of blood T cell repertoires in COVID-19. Some clones are missing from TCRdb's copy, which holds only in-frame ones; the method was immunoSEQ multiplex PCR. This table has about 250,000 clones, 65% to 90% appearing once. The sequenced sample was peripheral blood. These receptors were obtained from a man aged 45-60 years with active or convalescent COVID-19. The CDR3 runs from the conserved cysteine through the conserved F or W. The D gene is left open where the match is weak. Only some rows state a clone size, as once, few, many or a class for expanded clones.

V,D,J,size,CDR3,DNA
TRBV14,TRBD2,TRBJ2-7,.,CASSQDIAGGTSPYF,TGTGCCAGCAGCCAAGATATAGCGGGAGGTACGTCGCCGTACTTC
TRBV30,.,TRBJ2-5,.,CAWSGGRQETQYF,TGTGCCTGGAGTGGAGGCAGACAAGAGACCCAGTACTTC
TRBV30,.,TRBJ1-6,.,CAWNAGSNSPLHF,TGTGCCTGGAATGCGGGGAGTAATTCACCCCTCCACTTT
TRBV18,.,TRBJ2-1,.,CASSAGNNEQFF,TGTGCCAGCTCAGCGGGTAACAATGAGCAGTTCTTC
TRBV19,.,TRBJ1-2,.,CASRVPENYGYTF,TGTGCCAGCAGAGTCCCGGAGAACTATGGCTACACCTTC
TRBV6-2/TRBV6-3,TRBD1,TRBJ1-1,few,CASSDLGTGDAEAFF,TGTGCCAGCAGCGACCTGGGGACAGGGGACGCCGAAGCTTTCTTT
TRBV11-2,.,TRBJ2-7,.,CASSLDYARTYEQYF,TGTGCCAGCAGCTTAGATTACGCCAGGACCTACGAGCAGTACTTC
TRBV9,TRBD2,TRBJ2-3,.,CASTTGGRARYTQYF,TGTGCCAGCACCACGGGCGGGAGGGCCCGGTATACGCAGTATTTT
TRBV2,.,TRBJ1-1,.,CASRVGGANTEAFF,TGTGCCAGCCGTGTGGGGGGTGCGAACACTGAAGCTTTCTTT
TRBV2,TRBD1,TRBJ2-2,.,CASRDRGLDTGELFF,TGTGCCAGCCGGGACAGGGGGCTGGACACCGGGGAGCTGTTTTTT
TRBV11-1,TRBD2,TRBJ2-7,.,CAPHTSSTSEGYEQYF,TGTGCCCCGCACACATCCTCGACTAGCGAGGGTTACGAGCAGTACTTC
TRBV24-1,TRBD1,TRBJ2-2,.,CATSDPGTGSGELFF,TGTGCCACCAGTGACCCTGGGACAGGGTCCGGGGAGCTGTTTTTT
TRBV5-1,.,TRBJ1-2,.,CASSFGGNSVWYGYTF,TGCGCCAGCAGCTTCGGGGGGAACAGCGTATGGTATGGCTACACCTTC
TRBV7-2,TRBD1,TRBJ1-2,.,CASSLAAGGLYGYTF,TGTGCCAGCAGCTTAGCCGCAGGGGGGCTTTATGGCTACACCTTC
TRBV24-1,TRBD1,TRBJ2-7,.,CATSDPGQDYEQYF,TGTGCCACCAGTGATCCGGGACAGGACTACGAGCAGTACTTC